This entry features one T cell receptor (beta chain) sequence. What it binds is unknown. Per germline, CDR1 SGHTA and CDR2 FQGNSA. Unmatched junction bases numbered 5, after V lost 5 bases and J lost 0 bases. The length of the CDR3 is 15 residues. These data come from a study of T cells after yellow fever vaccination. General study results and limits: The secondary response was weaker but peaked faster, day 5 versus 15.

Via MiXCR, TCRdb re-called the 5' RACE reads, giving one row per CDR3 protein. The sample lists 450,000 to 600,000 distinct CDR3 sequences, 17% occurring once. The sequenced sample was PBMCs, obtained 5 days after the first yellow fever vaccination. The sequence derives from a young man who received the YFV17D yellow fever vaccine. This chain joins TRBV7-2 and TRBJ1-2; TRBD1 aligns across 8 bases. CDR3 nucleotide sequence: TGTGCCAGCAGCGATCCAGGGGGCCCTAACTATGGCTACACCTTC. Its protein is CASSDPGGPNYGYTF.